A selection of T cell receptor beta chains follows, all from one sample in a study of blood T cell repertoires in COVID-19. Measured with immunoSEQ multiplex PCR; TCRdb has only the in-frame clones, and not every one. The sample holds 160,000 or so clones, more than 80% seen once. Sequenced input: peripheral blood. The source of these receptors is a human donor in a cohort sampled during active COVID-19. Both conserved end residues are trimmed from each CDR3. A row's size may be missing; if present it is once, few, many or a size class.

>TRBV9|NA|TRBJ2-1
ASSPGQGADEQF
>TRBV7-2|NA|TRBJ2-7
ASSTRDKLYEQY
>TRBV30|few|TRBJ2-2
AWRGTRIPGELF
>TRBV7-8|NA|TRBJ2-5
ASSPQGGSQGETQY
>TRBV5-1|once|TRBJ2-7
ASSLGTGLDEQY
>TRBV11-2|NA|TRBJ2-7
ASSPIRRDRTYEQY
>TRBV28|NA|TRBJ2-1
ASRSYRISSYNEQF
>TRBV6-5|once|TRBJ1-2
ASSYGTGNYGYT
>TRBV12-3/TRBV12-4|NA|TRBJ2-7
ASSRGYYEQY
>TRBV10-1|once|TRBJ2-7
ASTHRGPTYEQY
>TRBV2|NA|TRBJ2-7
ASSVGDSIFTYEQY
>TRBV25-1|once|TRBJ2-2
ASSESVTGELF
>TRBV7-8|NA|TRBJ2-7
ASSLGTSGSYEQY
>TRBV15|NA|TRBJ2-5
ATSRGTGAKGDQETQY
>TRBV13|NA|TRBJ1-4
ASSLGGTGGEKLF
>TRBV6-1|NA|TRBJ2-1
ASSEWVADEQF
>TRBV7-2|once|TRBJ2-1
ASSPPGAGSQEQF
>TRBV24-1|NA|TRBJ2-7
ATRRGSGHEQY
>TRBV30|NA|TRBJ1-4
AWSVRRGFEKLF
>TRBV10-3|NA|TRBJ1-1
AIREGLMNTEAF
>TRBV7-7|once|TRBJ2-5
ASSLAPGQRETQY
>TRBV27|NA|TRBJ2-7
ASSVTGPSYEQY
>TRBV7-3|NA|TRBJ2-5
ASSLTRGEETQY
>TRBV15|NA|TRBJ2-7
ATSRDFSEQY
>TRBV27|NA|TRBJ2-7
ASSGANSYEQY
>TRBV6-5|NA|TRBJ2-7
ASSSTENEQY
>TRBV28|NA|TRBJ1-1
ASLTWSPGMNTEAF
>TRBV19|NA|TRBJ1-5
ASRPKTGINQPQH
>TRBV7-9|NA|TRBJ1-2
ASSKPGNYGYT
>TRBV11-3|NA|TRBJ2-7
ASSFSGGPSYEQY
>TRBV4-1|many|TRBJ2-7
ASSQAGLAGLTYEQY
>TRBV7-9|NA|TRBJ2-2
ASSLPSPWELF
>TRBV4-3|NA|TRBJ2-1
ASSQTFSSGHGEQF
>TRBV27|NA|TRBJ2-1
ASSLSRYNEQF
>TRBV18|NA|TRBJ2-5
ASSLRRGAVEETQY
>TRBV27|NA|TRBJ2-7
ASSPRGDSYEQY
>TRBV6-5|NA|TRBJ2-5
ASSRRVAGETQY